These T cell receptor beta chains were read from a single sample in a study of regulatory T cells in long-lasting Graves disease. TCRdb ran MiXCR on the multiplex PCR reads and lists one entry per CDR3 protein. Of 550,000 to 700,000 distinct CDR3 sequences in the sample, approximately 16% were seen once. The sample was also reused in another study, on T cells in Graves' hyperthyroidism and ophthalmopathy.

Specimen: peripheral blood mononuclear cells (PBMCs), collected at new diagnosis, from a patient treated with antithyroid drugs. The receptors originated from a man aged 18 to 29 with Graves disease. CDR3s include the opening cysteine and the closing phenylalanine or tryptophan. A D gene is named only where the DNA matches it firmly. Size values are once, few and many counts, or a class for expanded clones, and some rows have none.

size | J | D | V | DNA | CDR3
many | TRBJ2-5 | . | TRBV11-2 | TGTGCCAGCAGCCCCCGGGCCCGGTGGGCCCAGTACTTC | CASSPRARWAQYF
few | TRBJ2-3 | . | TRBV4-1 | TGCGCCAGCAGCCAACTGGGGGCGAGCACAGATACGCAGTATTTT | CASSQLGASTDTQYF
. | TRBJ1-1 | . | TRBV5-1 | TGCGCCAGCAGCCCCTCCTGGGGCAGCCTTGAAGCTTTCTTT | CASSPSWGSLEAFF
. | TRBJ2-7 | TRBD2 | TRBV20-1 | TGCAGTGCACACAACTACCCAGCGGGAGGGCCAGACGAGCAGTACTTC | CSAHNYPAGGPDEQYF
many | TRBJ1-1 | . | TRBV20-1 | TGCAGTGTCCCGTGGGAGACGGGGACTGAGGCTTTCTTT | CSVPWETGTEAFF
many | TRBJ1-1 | TRBD1 | TRBV30 | TGTGCCTGGAGTGGGACAGGGTTATTCCCTGAAGCTTTCTTT | CAWSGTGLFPEAFF
many | TRBJ2-5 | . | TRBV6-1 | TGTGCCAGCAGTGAAGCGCTAGCTGGGGGCTGGCAAGAGACCCAGTACTTC | CASSEALAGGWQETQYF
few | TRBJ2-2 | . | TRBV3-1 | TGTGCCAGCAGCCAAGTGACACGAACCGGGGAGCTGTTTTTT | CASSQVTRTGELFF
. | TRBJ1-2 | TRBD1 | TRBV4-1 | TGCGCCAGCAGCCAAGATGAGCCAGGGGGAATCTATGGCTACACCTTC | CASSQDEPGGIYGYTF
. | TRBJ2-3 | TRBD2 | TRBV6-1 | TGTGCCAGCAGTGATCTTGCGGGAGGGCCAGATACGCAGTATTTT | CASSDLAGGPDTQYF
many | TRBJ2-7 | . | TRBV20-1 | TGCAGTGCCAGAGACACACAGCGAATCACCTACGAGCAGTACTTC | CSARDTQRITYEQYF
few | TRBJ1-3 | . | TRBV20-1 | TGCAGTGCTGCTACGACCTTAATAAACACCATATATTTT | CSAATTLINTIYF